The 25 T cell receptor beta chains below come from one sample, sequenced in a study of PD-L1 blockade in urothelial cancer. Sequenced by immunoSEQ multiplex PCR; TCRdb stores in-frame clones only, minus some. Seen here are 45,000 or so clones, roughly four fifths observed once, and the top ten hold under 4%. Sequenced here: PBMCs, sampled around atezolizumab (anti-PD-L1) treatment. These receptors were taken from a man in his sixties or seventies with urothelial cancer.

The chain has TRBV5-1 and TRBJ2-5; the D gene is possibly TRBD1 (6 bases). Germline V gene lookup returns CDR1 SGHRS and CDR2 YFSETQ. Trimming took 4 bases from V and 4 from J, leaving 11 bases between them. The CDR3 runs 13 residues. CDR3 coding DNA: TGCGCCAGCAGCCACCTGACAGGAGAGACCCAGTACTTC. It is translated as CASSHLTGETQYF.

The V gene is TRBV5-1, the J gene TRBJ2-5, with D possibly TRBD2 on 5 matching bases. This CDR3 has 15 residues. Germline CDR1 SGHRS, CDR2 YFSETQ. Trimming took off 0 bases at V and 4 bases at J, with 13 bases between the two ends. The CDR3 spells CASSLARTGSETQYF. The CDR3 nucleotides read TGCGCCAGCAGCTTGGCCAGGACGGGGTCAGAGACCCAGTACTTC.

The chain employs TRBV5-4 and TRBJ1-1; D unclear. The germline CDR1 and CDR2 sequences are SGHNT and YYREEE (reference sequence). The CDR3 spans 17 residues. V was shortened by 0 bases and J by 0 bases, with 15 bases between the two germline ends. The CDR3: CASSLGSRQLMNTEAFF. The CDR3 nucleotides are TGTGCCAGCAGCTTGGGGTCGCGGCAACTTATGAACACTGAAGCTTTCTTT.

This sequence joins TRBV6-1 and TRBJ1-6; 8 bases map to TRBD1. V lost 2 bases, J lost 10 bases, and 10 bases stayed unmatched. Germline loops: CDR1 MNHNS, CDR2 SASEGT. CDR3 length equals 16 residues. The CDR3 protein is CASSERWGQAGSPLHF. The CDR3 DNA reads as TGTGCCAGCAGTGAAAGGTGGGGACAGGCAGGATCACCCCTCCACTTT.

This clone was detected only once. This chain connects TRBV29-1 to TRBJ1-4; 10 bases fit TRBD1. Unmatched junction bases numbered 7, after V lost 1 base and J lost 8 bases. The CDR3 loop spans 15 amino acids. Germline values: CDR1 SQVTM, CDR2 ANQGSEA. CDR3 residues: CSVEGSDRGREKLFF. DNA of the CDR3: TGCAGCGTTGAAGGGAGTGACAGGGGGCGCGAAAAACTGTTTTTT.

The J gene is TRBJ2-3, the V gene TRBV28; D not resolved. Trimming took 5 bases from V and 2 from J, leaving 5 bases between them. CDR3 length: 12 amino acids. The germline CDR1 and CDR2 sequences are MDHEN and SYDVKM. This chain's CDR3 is CASSEFTDTQYF. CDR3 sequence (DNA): TGTGCCAGCAGTGAGTTCACAGATACGCAGTATTTT. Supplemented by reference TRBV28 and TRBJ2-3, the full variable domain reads DVKVTQSSRYLVKRTGEKVFLECVQDMDHENMFWYRQDPGLGLRLIYFSYDVKMKEKGDIPEGYSVSREKKERFSLILESASTNQTSMYLCASSEFTDTQYFGPGTRLTVL.

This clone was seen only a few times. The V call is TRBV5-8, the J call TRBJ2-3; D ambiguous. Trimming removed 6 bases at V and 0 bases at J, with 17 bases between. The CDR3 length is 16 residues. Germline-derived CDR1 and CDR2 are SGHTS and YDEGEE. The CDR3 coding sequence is TGTGCCAGCACCCGGGTTTTGGCAGCGAGCACAGATACGCAGTATTTT. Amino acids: CASTRVLAASTDTQYF.

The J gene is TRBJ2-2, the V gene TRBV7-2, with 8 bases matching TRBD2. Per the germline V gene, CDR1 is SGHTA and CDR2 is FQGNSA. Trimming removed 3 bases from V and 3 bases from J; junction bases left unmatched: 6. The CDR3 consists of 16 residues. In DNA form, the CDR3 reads TGTGCCAGCAGCTTCCTGATCGGGGGGGACACCGGGGAGCTGTTTTTT. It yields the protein CASSFLIGGDTGELFF. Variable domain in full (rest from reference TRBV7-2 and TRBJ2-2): GAGVSQSPSNKVTEKGKDVELRCDPISGHTALYWYRQSLGQGLEFLIYFQGNSAPDKSGLPSDRFSAERTGGSVSTLTIQRTQQEDSAVYLCASSFLIGGDTGELFFGEGSRLTVL.

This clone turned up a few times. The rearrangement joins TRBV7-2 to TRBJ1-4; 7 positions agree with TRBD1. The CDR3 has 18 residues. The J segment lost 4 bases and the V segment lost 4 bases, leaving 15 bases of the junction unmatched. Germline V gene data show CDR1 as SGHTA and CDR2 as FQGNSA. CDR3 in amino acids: CASSSPLEVGTDNEKLFF. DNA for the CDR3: TGTGCCAGCAGCTCCCCTTTGGAGGTCGGGACAGATAATGAAAAACTGTTTTTT.

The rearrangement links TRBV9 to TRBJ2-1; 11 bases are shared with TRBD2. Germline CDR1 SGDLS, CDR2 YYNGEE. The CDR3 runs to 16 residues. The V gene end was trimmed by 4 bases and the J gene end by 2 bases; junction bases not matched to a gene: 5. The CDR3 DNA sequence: TGTGCCAGCAGCCCTAGACTAGCGGGGACCTACAATGAGCAGTTCTTC. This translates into CASSPRLAGTYNEQFF.

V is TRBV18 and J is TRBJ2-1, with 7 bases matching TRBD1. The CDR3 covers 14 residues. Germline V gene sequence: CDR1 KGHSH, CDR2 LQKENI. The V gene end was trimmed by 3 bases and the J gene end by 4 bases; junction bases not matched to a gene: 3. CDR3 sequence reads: CASSPVRGYNEQFF. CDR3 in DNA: TGTGCCAGCTCACCTGTCAGGGGGTACAATGAGCAGTTCTTC.

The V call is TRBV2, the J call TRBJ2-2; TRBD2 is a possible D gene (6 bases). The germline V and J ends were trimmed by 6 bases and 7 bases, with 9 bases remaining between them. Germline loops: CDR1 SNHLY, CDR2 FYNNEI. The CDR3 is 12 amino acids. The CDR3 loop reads CASRRDDGELFF. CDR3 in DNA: TGTGCCAGCAGGCGGGATGACGGGGAGCTGTTTTTT.

CDR3 sequence reads: CAISVRGVTDTQYF. The CDR3 nucleotides read TGTGCCATCAGTGTTCGAGGAGTCACAGATACGCAGTATTTT. The chain links TRBV10-3 to TRBJ2-3; D call uncertain. CDR3 length equals 14 residues. Germline V gives CDR1 ENHRY, CDR2 SYGVKD. The V gene lost 4 bases and the J gene lost 2 bases, with 10 bases spanning the gap.

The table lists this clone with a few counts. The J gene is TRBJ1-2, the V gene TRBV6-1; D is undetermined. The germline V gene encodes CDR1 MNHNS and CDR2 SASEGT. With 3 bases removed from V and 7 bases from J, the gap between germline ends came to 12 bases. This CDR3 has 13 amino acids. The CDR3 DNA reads TGTGCCAGCAGTGACCGGGGTAGGTCTGGCTACACCTTC. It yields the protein CASSDRGRSGYTF.

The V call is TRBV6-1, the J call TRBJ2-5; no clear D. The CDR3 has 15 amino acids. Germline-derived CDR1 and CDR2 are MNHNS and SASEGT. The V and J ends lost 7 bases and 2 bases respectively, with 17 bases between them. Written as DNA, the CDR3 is TGTGCCAGCAAACTACAAGTCGCACCTCAAGAGACCCAGTACTTC. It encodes CASKLQVAPQETQYF.

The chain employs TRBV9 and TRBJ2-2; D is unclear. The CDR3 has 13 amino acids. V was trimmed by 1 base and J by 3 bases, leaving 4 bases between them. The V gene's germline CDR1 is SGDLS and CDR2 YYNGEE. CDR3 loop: CASSVSYTGELFF. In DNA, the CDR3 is TGTGCCAGCAGCGTATCATACACCGGGGAGCTGTTTTTT.

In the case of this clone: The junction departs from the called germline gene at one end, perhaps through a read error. The CDR3 here is CASGFTGAKNIQYF. The CDR3 DNA reads TGTGCCAGCGGCTTTACAGGGGCTAAAAACATTCAGTACTTC. The V and J genes are TRBV7-9 and TRBJ2-4; TRBD1 aligns across 7 bases. CDR3 length: 14 amino acids. Germline CDR1 reads SEHNR; CDR2 reads FQNEAQ (reference sequence). Full variable domain (remainder filled in from reference TRBV7-9 and TRBJ2-4): DTGVSQNPRHKITKRGQNVTFRCDPISEHNRLYWYRQTLGQGPEFLTYFQNEAQLEKSRLLSDRFSAERPKGSFSTLEIQRTEQGDSAMYLCASGFTGAKNIQYFGAGTRLSVL.

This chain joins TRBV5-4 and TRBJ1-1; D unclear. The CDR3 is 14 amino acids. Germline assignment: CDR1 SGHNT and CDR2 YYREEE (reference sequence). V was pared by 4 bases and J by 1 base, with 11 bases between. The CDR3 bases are TGTGCCAGCAGCCGGGAGGTCAAGAACACTGAAGCTTTCTTT. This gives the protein CASSREVKNTEAFF.

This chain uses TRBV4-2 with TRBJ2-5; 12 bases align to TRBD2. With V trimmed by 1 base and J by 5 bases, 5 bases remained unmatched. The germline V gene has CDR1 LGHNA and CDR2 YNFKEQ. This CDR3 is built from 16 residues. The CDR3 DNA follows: TGTGCCAGCAGCCAAGTTGGACTAGCGGGAACGGAGACCCAGTACTTC. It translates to CASSQVGLAGTETQYF.

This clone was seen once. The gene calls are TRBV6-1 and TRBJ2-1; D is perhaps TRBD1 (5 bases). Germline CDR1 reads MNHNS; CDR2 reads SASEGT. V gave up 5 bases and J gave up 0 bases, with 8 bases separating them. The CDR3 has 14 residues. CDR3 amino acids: CASSRQSSYNEQFF. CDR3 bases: TGTGCCAGCAGTAGACAGAGCTCCTACAATGAGCAGTTCTTC.

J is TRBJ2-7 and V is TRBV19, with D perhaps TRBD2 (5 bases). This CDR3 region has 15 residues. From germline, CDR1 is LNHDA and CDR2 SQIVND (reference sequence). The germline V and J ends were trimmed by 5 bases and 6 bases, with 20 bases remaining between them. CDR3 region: CASSVHRVPGGEQYF. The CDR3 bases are TGTGCCAGTAGTGTTCACCGGGTCCCCGGAGGCGAGCAGTACTTC.

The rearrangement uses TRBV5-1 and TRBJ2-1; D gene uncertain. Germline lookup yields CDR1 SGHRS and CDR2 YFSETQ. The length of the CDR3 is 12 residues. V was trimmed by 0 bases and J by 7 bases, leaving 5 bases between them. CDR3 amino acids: CASSLAGNEQFF. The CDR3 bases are TGCGCCAGCAGCTTGGCGGGTAATGAGCAGTTCTTC.

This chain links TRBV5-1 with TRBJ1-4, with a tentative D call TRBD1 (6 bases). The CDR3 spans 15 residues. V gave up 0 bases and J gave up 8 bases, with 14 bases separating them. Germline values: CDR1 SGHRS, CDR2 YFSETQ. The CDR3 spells CASSLDGQTLEKLFF. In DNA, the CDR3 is TGCGCCAGCAGCTTGGATGGACAGACTTTAGAAAAACTGTTTTTT.

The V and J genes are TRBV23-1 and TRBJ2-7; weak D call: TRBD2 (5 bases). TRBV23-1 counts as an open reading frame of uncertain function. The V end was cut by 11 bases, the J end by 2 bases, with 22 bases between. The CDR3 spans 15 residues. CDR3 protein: CASPGLPKRTYEQYF. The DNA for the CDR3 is TGCGCCTCTCCCGGACTCCCCAAGAGGACCTACGAGCAGTACTTC.

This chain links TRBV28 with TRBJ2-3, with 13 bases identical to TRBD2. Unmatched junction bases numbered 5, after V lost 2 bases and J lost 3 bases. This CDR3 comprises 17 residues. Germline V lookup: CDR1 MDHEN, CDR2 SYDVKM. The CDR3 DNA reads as TGTGCCAGCAGTTTACCCGCGGGACTAGCGGGAACAGATACGCAGTATTTT. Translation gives CASSLPAGLAGTDTQYF.